This T cell receptor beta chain is drawn from a study of T cells after yellow fever vaccination. The overall study: For low cell numbers, libraries were made with SMART-Seq v4 Ultra Low Input.

General observations from the study: Once the booster was given, most primary-vaccination clones reappeared, at about 95% for CD4 and roughly 85% for CD8.

Points on this clonotype: The antigen is undetermined.

TCR cDNA, made by 5'RACE template switching, carried an added universal primer site and UMIs. TCRdb ran MiXCR on the 5' RACE reads and lists one entry per CDR3 protein. The sample includes approximately 160,000 distinct CDR3 sequences, approximately 6.2% of them seen just once. Germline V gene sequence: CDR1 SGHTA, CDR2 FQGNSA. The CDR3 length is 15 residues. The V gene end was trimmed by 1 base and the J gene end by 5 bases; junction bases not matched to a gene: 5. The receptor's source is a man in his late teens or twenties who received the YFV17D yellow fever vaccine. J is TRBJ2-5 and V is TRBV7-2; the match to TRBD2 covers 9 bases. The sequences come from CD4+ T cells sorted from PBMCs, collected on the day of the first yellow fever vaccination. The CDR3 sequence: CASSLGSGGSETQYF. The DNA for the CDR3 is TGTGCCAGCAGCTTAGGTAGCGGGGGTTCGGAGACCCAGTACTTC.